This entry lists 26 T cell receptor beta chains sequenced from one sample in a study of blood T cells in healthy people across ages. Through a sample-barcoded 5' primer and a J-beta primer mix, a second PCR was run for about 6 to 11 cycles. TCRdb analysed the 5' RACE reads with MiXCR anew, one entry per CDR3 protein. The data contain roughly 700,000 distinct CDR3 sequences, around 45% of them singletons. The source material was blood. Every receptor here comes from an older woman in good health.

The J gene is TRBJ2-2, the V gene TRBV20-1, with 7 nucleotides matching TRBD1. J gave up 4 bases and V 5 bases, and 1 base lay outside the gene matches. Looked up from germline, CDR1 is DFQATT and CDR2 is SNEGSKA (reference sequence). CDR3 length: 12 amino acids. The CDR3 DNA reads as TGCAGTGCTGGGACAGTCACCGGGGAGCTGTTTTTT. Its translation is CSAGTVTGELFF.

This clonotype was seen a single time. V gene TRBV24-1 combines with J gene TRBJ1-1; 9 bases are a match to TRBD1. This CDR3 spans 15 amino acids. With V trimmed by 2 bases and J by 11 bases, 11 bases remained unmatched. Germline V gene lookup returns CDR1 KGHDR and CDR2 SFDVKD. The CDR3 reads CATSDSEDRGVGAFF. The CDR3 nucleotides read TGTGCCACCAGTGATTCGGAGGACAGGGGCGTTGGGGCTTTCTTT.

This clonotype was counted a few times. This chain links TRBV20-1 with TRBJ1-4; D is perhaps TRBD1 (6 bases). CDR1 and CDR2 (germline): DFQATT, SNEGSKA (reference sequence). The germline V and J ends were trimmed by 3 bases and 7 bases, with 15 bases remaining between them. This CDR3 comprises 14 residues. The CDR3 here is CSASRGAQTEKLFF. DNA for the CDR3: TGCAGTGCTAGTCGGGGGGCGCAGACTGAAAAACTGTTTTTT.

Note on this clonotype: A read error may explain this, as a much larger clone is one base away. V is TRBV29-1 and J is TRBJ1-2; TRBD1 is a possible D gene (6 bases). The germline gives CDR1 SQVTM, CDR2 ANQGSEA. The CDR3 extends over 11 amino acids. The V end was cut by 4 bases, the J end by 8 bases, with 11 bases between. The CDR3 DNA sequence: TGCAGCGTTGGGGCAGGGGTCGGCTACACCTTC. Translation: CSVGAGVGYTF. The variable domain in full, with the rest retrieved from reference TRBV29-1 and TRBJ1-2, is SAVISQKPSRDICQRGTSLTIQCQVDSQVTMMFWYRQQPGQSLTLIATANQGSEATYESGFVIDKFPISRPNLTFSTLTVSNMSPEDSSIYLCSVGAGVGYTFGSGTRLTVV.

This clonotype was counted many times. The rearrangement uses TRBV2 and TRBJ2-5; D call uncertain. This CDR3 comprises 13 residues. V lost 3 bases, J lost 5 bases, and 10 bases lay in between. Germline-derived CDR1 and CDR2 are SNHLY and FYNNEI. DNA for the CDR3: TGTGCCAGCAGTGATCTTGGTATCGAGACCCAGTACTTC. Translated: CASSDLGIETQYF. The full variable domain, its missing parts supplied by reference TRBV2 and TRBJ2-5, is EPEVTQTPSHQVTQMGQEVILRCVPISNHLYFYWYRQILGQKVEFLVSFYNNEISEKSEIFDDQFSVERPDGSNFTLKIRSTKLEDSAMYFCASSDLGIETQYFGPGTRLLVL.

V and J are TRBV3-1 and TRBJ1-2, with a weak D call TRBD1 (5 bases). Germline-derived CDR1 and CDR2 are LGHDT and YNNKEL (reference sequence). The CDR3 covers 14 residues. The ends were cut back, 3 bases at V and 4 bases at J, with 12 bases in the middle. The CDR3 here is CASSHRGGSYGYTF. The CDR3 DNA reads TGTGCCAGCAGCCACCGCGGGGGGAGCTATGGCTACACCTTC.

The chain uses TRBV30 and TRBJ2-3; D not resolved. Trimming took off 2 bases at V and 6 bases at J, with 6 bases between the two ends. Germline V lookup: CDR1 GTSNPN, CDR2 SVGIG (reference sequence). This CDR3 is built from 11 residues. The CDR3 nucleotides read TGTGCCTGGAGTTTCTCCGATACGCAGTATTTT. Its translation: CAWSFSDTQYF.

This clonotype was counted only a few times. DNA of the CDR3: TGTGCCACCACGATGGAGGGCGGTGGTGAGCAGTTCTTC. Translating it yields CATTMEGGGEQFF. V gene TRBV7-9 combines with J gene TRBJ2-1, with D perhaps matching TRBD2 (6 bases). Germline CDR1 and CDR2: SEHNR and FQNEAQ (reference sequence). This CDR3 is 13 amino acids long. The V and J ends lost 10 bases and 9 bases respectively, with 19 bases between them.

This clonotype was seen more than once but under ten times. The V call is TRBV12-3 or TRBV12-4, the J call TRBJ2-1; weak D call: TRBD2 (5 bases). The better agreement between TRBJ2-7 and the DNA end casts doubt on the J call. CDR3 size: 16 residues. DNA for the CDR3: TGTGCCAGCAGCCCCCGGATGGGGAGCTCCTACAATGAGCAGTACTTC. Its protein is CASSPRMGSSYNEQYF.

The genes are TRBV29-1 and TRBJ2-5; 7 nucleotides match TRBD1. The germline V gene encodes CDR1 SQVTM and CDR2 ANQGSEA. The CDR3 is made up of 14 amino acids. With V trimmed by 6 bases and J by 0 bases, 7 bases remained unmatched. CDR3 nucleotide sequence: TGCAGCGTAGACACCGGGACAGACCAAGAGACCCAGTACTTC. As protein: CSVDTGTDQETQYF.

This rearrangement joins TRBV7-9 to TRBJ1-5, with 7 positions matching TRBD1. The trim removed 4 bases at V and 5 bases at J, leaving 5 bases unmatched. This CDR3 contains 14 residues. Germline CDR1 and CDR2: SEHNR and FQNEAQ (reference sequence). The CDR3 nucleotides read TGTGCCAGCAGCTCAGGGGGTTCGCATCAGCCCCAGCATTTT. Translating gives CASSSGGSHQPQHF.

J is TRBJ2-2 and V is TRBV7-2; D ambiguous. CDR3 length equals 12 residues. From germline, CDR1 is SGHTA and CDR2 FQGNSA. The V gene lost 0 bases and the J gene lost 4 bases, with 0 bases spanning the gap. The CDR3 spells CASSLATGELFF. The CDR3 DNA reads TGTGCCAGCAGCTTAGCCACCGGGGAGCTGTTTTTT.

This chain joins TRBV3-1 and TRBJ2-7; D is possibly TRBD1 or TRBD2 (6 bases each). V was shortened by 0 bases and J by 10 bases, with 13 bases between the two germline ends. CDR3 length: 13 amino acids. The germline CDR1 and CDR2 sequences are LGHDT and YNNKEL (reference sequence). CDR3 residues: CASSQDRWGAQYF. The CDR3 DNA sequence: TGTGCCAGCAGCCAAGATCGGTGGGGGGCCCAGTACTTC.

This rearrangement joins TRBV10-3 to TRBJ2-5; the D gene is possibly TRBD1 (5 bases). This CDR3 has 12 residues. Germline-derived CDR1 and CDR2 are ENHRY and SYGVKD. V shed 0 bases and J shed 13 bases, with 12 bases lying between them. Here the CDR3 reads CAISESQQTVYF. CDR3 bases: TGTGCCATCAGTGAGTCGCAGCAGACAGTGTACTTC.

Comment on this clonotype: A read error may account for a junction end that differs from germline. The V gene is TRBV27, the J gene TRBJ2-1; 8 nucleotides line up with TRBD1. The CDR3 spans 14 residues. Germline assignment: CDR1 MNHEY and CDR2 SMNVEV (reference sequence). Here the CDR3 reads CTSSSRGRPDEQFF. CDR3 nucleotides: TGTACCAGCAGTTCCAGGGGGCGCCCGGATGAGCAGTTCTTC.

This clonotype was picked up one time. The chain links TRBV18 to TRBJ2-5, with D hard to call. Trimming stripped 0 bases from V and 3 bases from J, with 8 bases between. This CDR3 has 14 residues. CDR1 and CDR2 (germline): KGHSH, LQKENI. CDR3 nucleotides: TGTGCCAGCTCACCACCCAGTTCCAAAGAGACCCAGTACTTC. Its protein is CASSPPSSKETQYF.

The chain has TRBV30 and TRBJ2-5; D is unresolved. The germline V gene has CDR1 GTSNPN and CDR2 SVGIG (reference sequence). V lost 1 base, J lost 1 base, and 10 bases lay in between. The CDR3 sequence is 14 residues long. In DNA form, the CDR3 reads TGTGCCTGGAGTGCCGCCAGCGTCCAAGAGACCCAGTACTTC. Translating gives CAWSAASVQETQYF.

This clonotype was observed a few times. This chain links TRBV20-1 with TRBJ2-1, with unresolved D. This CDR3 spans 12 amino acids. CDR1 DFQATT and CDR2 SNEGSKA come from the germline V gene (reference sequence). V was clipped by 1 base and J by 7 bases, with 8 bases between them. CDR3 sequence reads: CSARVYGNEQFF. In DNA, the CDR3 is TGCAGTGCTAGAGTGTACGGGAATGAGCAGTTCTTC.

The chain recombines TRBV5-1 with TRBJ2-5; D is uncertain. Germline CDR1 SGHRS, CDR2 YFSETQ. This CDR3 has 12 residues. With 3 bases removed from V and 3 bases from J, the gap between germline ends came to 6 bases. CDR3 sequence: CASSWQKETQYF. CDR3 nucleotide sequence: TGCGCCAGCAGCTGGCAGAAAGAGACCCAGTACTTC.

The CDR3 DNA is TGCAGTGCTAGAGAAGTGGTCCCCGGGGAGACCCAGTACTTC. It translates to CSAREVVPGETQYF. The J gene is TRBJ2-5, the V gene TRBV20-1; no reliable D call. CDR3 length: 14 amino acids. The germline V gene has CDR1 DFQATT and CDR2 SNEGSKA (reference sequence). V lost 0 bases to trimming and J lost 5 bases, with 13 bases between them.

With respect to this clonotype: Compared with germline, one end of the junction differs, possibly owing to a read error. This chain joins TRBV2 and TRBJ2-3, with 8 bases fitting TRBD2. The CDR3 is made up of 16 amino acids. Germline V gene data show CDR1 as SNHLY and CDR2 as FYNNEI. DNA of the CDR3: TGTGCCAGCAGTTCCCGAGGAGGACTAGCAACAGATACGAAGTATTTT. It is translated as CASSSRGGLATDTKYF. Using reference TRBV2 and TRBJ2-3 for the parts outside the CDR3, the full variable domain is EPEVTQTPSHQVTQMGQEVILRCVPISNHLYFYWYRQILGQKVEFLVSFYNNEISEKSEIFDDQFSVERPDGSNFTLKIRSTKLEDSAMYFCASSSRGGLATDTKYFGPGTRLTVL.

This chain joins TRBV3-1 and TRBJ2-7; 11 bases agree with TRBD2. Germline loops: CDR1 LGHDT, CDR2 YNNKEL (reference sequence). The CDR3 consists of 14 residues. V dropped 4 bases and J dropped 7; count of bases not matched to a gene: 6. The CDR3 sequence is CASSPSSSGGEQYF. In DNA, the CDR3 is TGTGCCAGCAGCCCAAGTTCTAGCGGGGGGGAGCAGTACTTC.

The chain is built from TRBV7-2 and TRBJ2-1, with D tentatively TRBD2 (5 bases). This CDR3 spans 15 amino acids. Germline CDR1 is SGHTA and CDR2 is FQGNSA. V was pared by 4 bases and J by 5 bases, with 15 bases between. The CDR3 nucleotides read TGTGCCAGCAGCTGCCGATCCAGCGGAGACAATGAGCAGTTCTTC. As protein: CASSCRSSGDNEQFF.

The V and J genes are TRBV5-1 and TRBJ2-2; 7 bases align to TRBD2. Germline-derived CDR1 and CDR2 are SGHRS and YFSETQ. V dropped 9 bases and J dropped 0; count of bases not matched to a gene: 5. The CDR3 is 14 residues long. The CDR3 sequence is CATQGLPNTGELFF. Written as DNA, the CDR3 is TGCGCCACCCAGGGACTACCGAACACCGGGGAGCTGTTTTTT.

Of note for this clonotype: Compared with germline, one end of the junction differs, possibly owing to a read error. This chain uses TRBV20-1 with TRBJ2-7; tentative D call: TRBD1 (5 bases). This CDR3 is built from 17 residues. Germline-derived CDR1 and CDR2 are DFQATT and SNEGSKA (reference sequence). CDR3 residues: CSARDRYTGRVSHEQYF. The CDR3 nucleotides read TGCAGTGCTAGAGATCGCTATACAGGAAGGGTCTCCCACGAGCAGTACTTC.

The genes are TRBV18 and TRBJ1-1; 10 nucleotides agree with TRBD1. Per germline, CDR1 KGHSH and CDR2 LQKENI. The V segment lost 5 bases and the J segment 6 bases; nucleotides outside the gene matches: 6. The length of the CDR3 is 14 residues. CDR3 sequence (DNA): TGTGCCAGCTCAGCGACAGGGGGCTCTGCTGAAGCTTTCTTT. It codes for CASSATGGSAEAFF.